This T cell receptor beta chain derives from a study of human T cells and chemical hapten exposure. In the study overall: How much TCR each sample yielded varied, mostly because pooled library volumes differed slightly.

Blood, whole and unfractionated, served as the source for total RNA extraction. There are 13 residues in the CDR3. Germline CDR1 and CDR2: MDHEN and SYDVKM. The V and J ends lost 6 bases and 3 bases, in that order; junction bases with no gene match: 1. As handled by the study authors: Ranging from about 23,224 to 700,000, TCR counts per sample had a median value of 95,638. TCRdb fed the 5' RACE reads into MiXCR, producing one record per CDR3 protein. TCRdb's processing, not the study's, gives the V and J calls here. The profile covers some 150,000 distinct CDR3 sequences, with 4.1% appearing a single time and 1.2% to 1.5% taken by the ten largest. This clonotype was counted many times.

The chain uses TRBV28 and TRBJ1-3; 8 bases agree with TRBD1. This sequence originates from a female donor in good health. The CDR3 here is CASSTGGGNTIYF. The CDR3 nucleotides are TGTGCCAGCAGCACAGGGGGTGGAAACACCATATATTTT.